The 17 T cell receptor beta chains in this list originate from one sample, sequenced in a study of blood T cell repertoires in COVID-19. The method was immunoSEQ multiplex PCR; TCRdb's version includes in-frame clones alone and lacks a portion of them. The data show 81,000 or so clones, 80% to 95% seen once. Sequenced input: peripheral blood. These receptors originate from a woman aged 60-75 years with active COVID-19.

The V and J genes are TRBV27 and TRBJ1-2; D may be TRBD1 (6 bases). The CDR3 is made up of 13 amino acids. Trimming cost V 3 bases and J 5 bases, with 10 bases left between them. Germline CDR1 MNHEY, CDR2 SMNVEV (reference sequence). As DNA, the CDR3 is TGTGCCAGCAGTTTCTCAGGGGAGTATGGCTACACCTTC. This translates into CASSFSGEYGYTF.

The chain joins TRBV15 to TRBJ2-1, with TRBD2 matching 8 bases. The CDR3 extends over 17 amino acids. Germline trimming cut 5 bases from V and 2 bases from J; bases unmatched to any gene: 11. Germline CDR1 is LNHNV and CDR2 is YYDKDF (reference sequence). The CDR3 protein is CATSPASGRPPYNEQFF. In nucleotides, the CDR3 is TGTGCCACCAGCCCAGCTAGCGGGCGCCCCCCCTACAATGAGCAGTTCTTC.

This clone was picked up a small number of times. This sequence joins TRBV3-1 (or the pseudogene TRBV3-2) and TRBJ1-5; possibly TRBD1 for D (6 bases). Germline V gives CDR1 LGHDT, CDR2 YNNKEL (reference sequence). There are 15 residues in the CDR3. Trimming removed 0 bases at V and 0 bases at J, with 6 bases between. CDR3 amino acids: CASSQEGASNQPQHF. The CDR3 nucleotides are TGTGCCAGCAGCCAAGAGGGGGCTAGCAATCAGCCCCAGCATTTT.

Here the CDR3 reads CASRGGGASHNEQFF. CDR3 coding DNA: TGTGCCAGCAGGGGGGGAGGGGCTAGCCACAATGAGCAGTTCTTC. The V gene is TRBV7-8, the J gene TRBJ2-1, with 7 bases aligning to TRBD2. Germline CDR1 is SGHVS and CDR2 is FQNEAQ. J gave up 5 bases and V 6 bases, and 10 bases lay outside the gene matches. This CDR3 spans 15 amino acids. The full variable domain, rest sourced from reference TRBV7-8 and TRBJ2-1, is GAGVSQSPRYKVAKRGQDVALRCDPISGHVSLFWYQQALGQGPEFLTYFQNEAQLDKSGLPSDRFFAERPEGSVSTLKIQRTQQEDSAVYLCASRGGGASHNEQFFGPGTRLTVL.

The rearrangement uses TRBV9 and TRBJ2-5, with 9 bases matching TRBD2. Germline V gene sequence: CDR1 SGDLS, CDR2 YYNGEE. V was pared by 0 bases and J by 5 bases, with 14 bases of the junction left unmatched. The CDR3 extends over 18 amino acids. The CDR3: CASSVGVGGSGSRETQYF. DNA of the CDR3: TGTGCCAGCAGCGTAGGCGTAGGGGGTAGCGGGAGTCGGGAGACCCAGTACTTC.

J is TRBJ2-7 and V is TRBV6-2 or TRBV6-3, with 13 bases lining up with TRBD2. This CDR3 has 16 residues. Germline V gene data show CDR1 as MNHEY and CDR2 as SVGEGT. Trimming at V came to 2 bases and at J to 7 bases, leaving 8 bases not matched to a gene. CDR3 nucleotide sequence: TGTGCCAGCAGTTACAAGGGACTAGCGGGAACGAGTGAGCAGTACTTC. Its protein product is CASSYKGLAGTSEQYF.

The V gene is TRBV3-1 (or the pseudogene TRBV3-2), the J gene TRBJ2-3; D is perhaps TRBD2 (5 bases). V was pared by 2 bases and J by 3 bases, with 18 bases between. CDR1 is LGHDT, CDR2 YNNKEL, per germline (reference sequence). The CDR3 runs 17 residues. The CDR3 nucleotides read TGTGCCAGCAGCCAAAAGACTACCATCGGCGCTACAGATACGCAGTATTTT. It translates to CASSQKTTIGATDTQYF.

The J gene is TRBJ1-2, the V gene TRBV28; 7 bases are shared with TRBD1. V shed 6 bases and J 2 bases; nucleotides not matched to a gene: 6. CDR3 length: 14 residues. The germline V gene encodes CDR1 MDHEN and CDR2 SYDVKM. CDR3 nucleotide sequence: TGTGCCAGCAGGGCCTCGACAGGGAACTATGGCTACACCTTC. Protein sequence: CASRASTGNYGYTF.

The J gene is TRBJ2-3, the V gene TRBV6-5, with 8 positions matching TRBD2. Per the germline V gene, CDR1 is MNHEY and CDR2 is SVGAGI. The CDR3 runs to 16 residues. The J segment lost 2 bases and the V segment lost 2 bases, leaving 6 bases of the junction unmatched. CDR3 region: CASSYPPGRDTDTQYF. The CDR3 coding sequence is TGTGCCAGCAGTTACCCCCCCGGGAGGGACACAGATACGCAGTATTTT.

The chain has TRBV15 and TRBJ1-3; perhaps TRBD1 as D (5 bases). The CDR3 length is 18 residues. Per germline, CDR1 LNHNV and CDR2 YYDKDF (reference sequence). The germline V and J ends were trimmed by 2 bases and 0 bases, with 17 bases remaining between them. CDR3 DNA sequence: TGTGCCACCAGCAGAAGTAGGGCGGGACCAGTCTCTGGAAACACCATATATTTT. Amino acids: CATSRSRAGPVSGNTIYF.

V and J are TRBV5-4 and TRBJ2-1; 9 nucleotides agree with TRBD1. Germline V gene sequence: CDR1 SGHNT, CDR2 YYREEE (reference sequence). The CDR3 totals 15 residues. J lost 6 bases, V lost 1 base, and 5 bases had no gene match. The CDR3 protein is CASSLPGQGSNEQFF. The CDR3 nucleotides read TGTGCCAGCAGCTTGCCCGGACAGGGGAGCAATGAGCAGTTCTTC. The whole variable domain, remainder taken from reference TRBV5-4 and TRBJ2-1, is ETGVTQSPTHLIKTRGQQVTLRCSSQSGHNTVSWYQQALGQGPQFIFQYYREEENGRGNFPPRFSGLQFPNYSSELNVNALELDDSALYLCASSLPGQGSNEQFFGPGTRLTVL.

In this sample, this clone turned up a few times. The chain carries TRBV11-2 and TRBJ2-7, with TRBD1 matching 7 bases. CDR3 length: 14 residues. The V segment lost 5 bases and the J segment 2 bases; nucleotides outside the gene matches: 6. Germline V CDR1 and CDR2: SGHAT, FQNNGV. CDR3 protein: CASSAGTVAYEQYF. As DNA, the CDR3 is TGTGCCAGCAGCGCAGGGACAGTCGCCTACGAGCAGTACTTC.

CDR3 sequence reads: CASSLPGQGYEQFF. In nucleotides, the CDR3 is TGTGCCAGCAGCTTACCGGGACAGGGGTATGAGCAGTTCTTC. The chain joins TRBV7-3 to TRBJ2-1, with 10 bases fitting TRBD1. The CDR3 is 14 amino acids. The germline V gene has CDR1 SGHTA and CDR2 FQGTGA. V lost 2 bases to trimming and J lost 8 bases; unmatched junction nucleotides: 3.

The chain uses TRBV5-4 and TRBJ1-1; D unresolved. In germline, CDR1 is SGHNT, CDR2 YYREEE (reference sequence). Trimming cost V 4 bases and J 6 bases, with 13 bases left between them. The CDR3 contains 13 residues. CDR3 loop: CASSQTLSPEAFF. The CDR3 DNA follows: TGTGCCAGCAGCCAGACTCTGTCCCCTGAAGCTTTCTTT.

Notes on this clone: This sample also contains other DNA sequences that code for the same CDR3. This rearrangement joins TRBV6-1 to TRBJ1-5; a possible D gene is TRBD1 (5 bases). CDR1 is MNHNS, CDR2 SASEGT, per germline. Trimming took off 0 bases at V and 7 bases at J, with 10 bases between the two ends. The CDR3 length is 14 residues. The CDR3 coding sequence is TGTGCCAGCAGTGAAGCATATAGGGGACAGCCCCAGCATTTT. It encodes CASSEAYRGQPQHF.

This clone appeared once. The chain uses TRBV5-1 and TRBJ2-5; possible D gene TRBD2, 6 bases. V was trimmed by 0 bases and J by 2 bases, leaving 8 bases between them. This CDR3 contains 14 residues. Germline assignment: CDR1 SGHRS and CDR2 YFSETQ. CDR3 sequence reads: CASSLGGTQETQYF. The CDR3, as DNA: TGCGCCAGCAGCTTGGGGGGGACTCAAGAGACCCAGTACTTC.

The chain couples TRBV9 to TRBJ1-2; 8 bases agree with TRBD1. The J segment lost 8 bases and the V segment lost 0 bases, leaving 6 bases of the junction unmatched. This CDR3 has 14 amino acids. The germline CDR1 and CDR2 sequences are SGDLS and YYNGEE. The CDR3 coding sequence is TGTGCCAGCAGCGTAGATGCGACAGGGGCCGGCTACACCTTC. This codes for CASSVDATGAGYTF. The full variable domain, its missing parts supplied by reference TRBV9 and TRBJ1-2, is DSGVTQTPKHLITATGQRVTLRCSPRSGDLSVYWYQQSLDQGLQFLIQYYNGEERAKGNILERFSAQQFPDLHSELNLSSLELGDSALYFCASSVDATGAGYTFGSGTRLTVV.